This is a list of T cell receptor beta chains from one sample in a study of cytomegalovirus exposure and HLA in healthy donors. Using immunoSEQ multiplex PCR, the repertoire was profiled, and TCRdb retains in-frame clones only, with some absent. This table holds more than 80,000 clones, 69% found once. The sample consisted of PBMCs. The receptors were gathered from a man aged 45-65 years in good health and CMV-seronegative. CDR3s include the opening cysteine and the closing phenylalanine or tryptophan. D genes are given only for firm matches. Expanded clones are given a class, and other clones once, few, many or no size at all.

j_call d_call clone_size v_call cdr3_nt cdr3_aa
TRBJ2-1 - - TRBV6-5 TGTGCCAGCAGTTACTCCGCGGGTTCCTACAATGAGCAGTTCTTC CASSYSAGSYNEQFF
TRBJ1-1 - - TRBV6-5 TGTGCCAGCAGTTACTCCCGCACTGAAGCTTTCTTT CASSYSRTEAFF
TRBJ1-6 TRBD1 - TRBV6-6 TGTGCCAGCAGTCGGACAGGGGGGGTTGCTTCACCCCTCCACTTT CASSRTGGVASPLHF
TRBJ2-1 TRBD2 few TRBV6-5 TGTGCCAGCTTTGCGGGGGGGCAGGATGAGCAGTTCTTC CASFAGGQDEQFF
TRBJ1-4 - - TRBV4-2 TGTGCCAGCAGCCGACAGCCTAATGAAAAACTGTTTTTT CASSRQPNEKLFF
TRBJ2-2 TRBD2 - TRBV6-1 TGTGCCAGCAGCGCCCTAGCGGGAGACACCGGGGAGCTGTTTTTT CASSALAGDTGELFF
TRBJ2-1 TRBD2 - TRBV6-5 TGTGCCAGCGGTATGACTAGCGGGAGAAATGAGCAGTTCTTC CASGMTSGRNEQFF
TRBJ1-2 - few TRBV5-6 TGTGCCAGCAGCTCGACTCCTAGCTATGGCTACACCTTC CASSSTPSYGYTF
TRBJ2-2 TRBD1 - TRBV9 TGTGCCAGCAGCGCCCCGGGGACAGGGGATACCGGGGAGCTGTTTTTT CASSAPGTGDTGELFF
TRBJ1-4 TRBD1 - TRBV2 TGTGCCAGCAGTGCACAGGGGGCAACTAATGAAAAACTGTTTTTT CASSAQGATNEKLFF
TRBJ1-5 - - TRBV9 TGTGCCAGCAGCGTCACAGGGAATCAGCCCCAGCATTTT CASSVTGNQPQHF
TRBJ1-6 - - TRBV15 TGTGCCACCAGACAAGGGGAACATTCACCCCTCCACTTT CATRQGEHSPLHF
TRBJ1-2 - - TRBV29-1 TGCAGCGTTGAAGGAGGGGGCTATGGCTACACCTTC CSVEGGGYGYTF
TRBJ2-7 TRBD1 few TRBV6-5 TGTGCCAGCAGTTACGGGCAGGGGGTTTACGAGCAGTACTTC CASSYGQGVYEQYF
TRBJ1-1 TRBD1 - TRBV5-1 TGCGCCAGCAGCTTCGACAGGGGTGGATTCACTGAAGCTTTCTTT CASSFDRGGFTEAFF
TRBJ1-1 - - TRBV7-6 TGTGCCAGCAGCTTGGCACGGGGAGGGGAAACTTTCTTT CASSLARGGETFF
TRBJ1-5 - - TRBV2 TGTGCCAGCAGGACAGACATAGCCGCGAATCAGCCCCAGCATTTT CASRTDIAANQPQHF
TRBJ1-1 - - TRBV7-2 TGTGCCAGCAGCTTTTTACGGGGTAACTTTCCGATGGACACTGAAGCTTTCTTT CASSFLRGNFPMDTEAFF
TRBJ2-5 - - TRBV18 TGTGCCAGCTCACCATGGGACAAGGAAGAGACCCAGTACTTC CASSPWDKEETQYF
TRBJ2-1 TRBD2 - TRBV25-1 TGTGCCAGCAGTGAACACGGACTAGCGAACAATGAGCAGTTCTTC CASSEHGLANNEQFF
TRBJ1-4 - few TRBV7-2 TGTGCCAGCAGCGCCAACACAGCAACTAATGAAAAACTGTTTTTT CASSANTATNEKLFF
TRBJ1-1 - few TRBV27 TGTGCCAGCAGGGCCCGGGTCGATACTGAAGCTTTCTTT CASRARVDTEAFF
TRBJ1-4 - - TRBV30 TGTGCCCGCCAGGTCGGCCAAGGTGAAAAACTGTTTTTT CARQVGQGEKLFF
TRBJ2-5 - once TRBV2 TGTGTGGGGGGGGCAGGGCTACAAGAGACCCAGTACTTC CVGGAGLQETQYF
TRBJ2-3 - - TRBV5-1 TGCGCCAGCAGCTCTCTCCTTACAGATACGCAGTATTTT CASSSLLTDTQYF